Listed here are 17 T cell receptor beta chains from one sample, sequenced in a study of immune characterization of retroperitoneal liposarcoma. TCRdb redid the calling of the PCR reads with MiXCR, one entry per CDR3 protein. The sample lists several thousand distinct CDR3 sequences, less than 30% seen once, with around 15% in the top ten. Sequencing was carried out using blood. The receptors derive from a male donor with retroperitoneal liposarcoma.

In regard to this clonotype: This sequence may be a read error, since a much larger clone differs from it by one base. No conserved phenylalanine or tryptophan ends this CDR3, so it is likely a read error. This chain connects TRBV6-1 to TRBJ2-5, with D perhaps matching TRBD2 (5 bases). Between the trimmed V and J ends, which lost 5 bases and 7 bases, there was a span of 17 bases. Germline assignment: CDR1 MNHNS and CDR2 SASEGT. CDR3 length: 14 residues. CDR3 sequence: CASSQPGYPVTQYL. The CDR3 bases are TGTGCCAGCAGTCAACCGGGGTACCCTGTGACCCAGTACTTA.

This clonotype appeared many times. The V gene is TRBV6-5, the J gene TRBJ2-3; TRBD2 matches 7 bases. V shed 6 bases, J shed 0 bases, and the junction held 9 bases outside the gene matches. The CDR3 has 16 amino acids. The germline V gene has CDR1 MNHEY and CDR2 SVGAGI. CDR3 in amino acids: CASSPLASGSTDTQYF. In DNA form, the CDR3 reads TGTGCCAGCAGCCCCCTCGCTAGCGGAAGCACAGATACGCAGTATTTT.

This clonotype was counted only a few times. This chain joins TRBV7-2 and TRBJ2-2; perhaps TRBD2 as D (5 bases). The CDR3 totals 14 residues. With 3 bases removed from V and 2 bases from J, the gap between germline ends came to 7 bases. Germline V gene data show CDR1 as SGHTA and CDR2 as FQGNSA. The CDR3 reads CASSLRVNTGELFF. The DNA for the CDR3 is TGTGCCAGCAGCTTGCGGGTCAACACCGGGGAGCTGTTTTTT.

The chain employs TRBV6-1 and TRBJ1-4; D remains unclear. V was trimmed by 11 bases and J by 8 bases, leaving 21 bases between them. Germline V gene data show CDR1 as MNHNS and CDR2 as SASEGT. The CDR3 sequence is 14 residues long. CDR3 sequence reads: CASSPTTWSEKLFF. The CDR3 bases are TGTGCCTCCTCTCCCACAACTTGGTCGGAAAAACTGTTTTTT.

This rearrangement joins TRBV11-3 to TRBJ2-1; D ambiguous. Trimming cost V 1 base and J 10 bases, with 8 bases left between them. This CDR3 comprises 12 residues. CDR1 is SGHNT, CDR2 YENEEA, per germline. The CDR3 region has the DNA TGTGCCAGCAGCTTAGGGCCTTACGAGCAGTTCTTC. Amino acids: CASSLGPYEQFF.

This clonotype was seen repeatedly, ten times or more. V is TRBV6-1 and J is TRBJ1-2; no reliable D call. V gave up 1 base and J gave up 3 bases, with 12 bases separating them. The CDR3 is 15 residues long. Germline CDR1 is MNHNS and CDR2 is SASEGT. For the CDR3, the DNA is TGTGCCAGCAGTGAAGGATCGCGGGTGGACTATGGCTACACCTTC. It yields the protein CASSEGSRVDYGYTF.

A few counts support this clonotype. The chain combines TRBV6-1 with TRBJ2-2, with a weak D call TRBD1 (6 bases). Germline lookup yields CDR1 MNHNS and CDR2 SASEGT. V lost 10 bases and J lost 8, with 20 bases in between. The CDR3 has 14 amino acids. CDR3 nucleotide sequence: TGTGCCATTCTCCTAGGGACATTTAGTGGGGAGCTGTTTTTT. This translates into CAILLGTFSGELFF.

This chain links TRBV7-2 with TRBJ2-3; maybe TRBD1 (5 bases). The V and J ends lost 1 base and 4 bases respectively, with 18 bases between them. The CDR3 extends over 17 amino acids. Germline lookup yields CDR1 SGHTA and CDR2 FQGNSA. The CDR3 nucleotides are TGTGCCAGCAGCTTAGGAGCAGGGCAGCCAGCCGCAGATACGCAGTATTTT. As protein: CASSLGAGQPAADTQYF.

There are a few counts of this clonotype. This chain joins TRBV6-4 and TRBJ2-2; D may be TRBD2 (6 bases). Deletions cut 1 base from V and 1 base from J, with 16 bases between. The germline V gene has CDR1 MRHNA and CDR2 SNTAGT. This CDR3 region has 18 residues. The CDR3 nucleotides read TGTGCCAGCAGTGACTGGGGTAGCGGAAAGTTGAACACCGGGGAGCTGTTTTTT. Its translation is CASSDWGSGKLNTGELFF.

This chain links TRBV6-1 with TRBJ1-2, with 7 nucleotides matching TRBD1. The CDR3 totals 14 residues. V shed 1 base, J shed 4 bases, and the junction held 3 bases outside the gene matches. Germline V gives CDR1 MNHNS, CDR2 SASEGT. CDR3 in amino acids: CASSEEDRAYGYTF. The CDR3 bases are TGTGCCAGCAGTGAAGAAGACAGGGCCTATGGCTACACCTTC.

Note on this clonotype: No conserved phenylalanine or tryptophan is present at the end of the CDR3, so a read error is the likely explanation. The rearrangement links TRBV7-6 to TRBJ2-1; a possible D gene is TRBD1 (6 bases). From germline, CDR1 is SGHVS and CDR2 FNYEAQ. The V end lost 3 bases, the J end lost 13 bases, and 25 bases lay between the germline ends. The CDR3 totals 16 residues. DNA for the CDR3: TGTGCCAGCAGCTTGGGGTTGGGGGCGGGCCAAGAGACCCAGTTCCTC. Amino acids: CASSLGLGAGQETQFL.

In its sample, this clonotype was seen a few times. The rearrangement uses TRBV6-1 and TRBJ2-1, with D unresolved. This CDR3 has 13 amino acids. Germline CDR1 MNHNS, CDR2 SASEGT. V was cut by 1 base and J by 6 bases, with 7 bases left in between. This CDR3 is CASSEGETNEQFF. The DNA for the CDR3 is TGTGCCAGCAGTGAAGGAGAAACCAATGAGCAGTTCTTC.

By sample share, this clonotype is medium-sized. The chain has TRBV6-1 and TRBJ2-5; D uncertain. Germline-derived CDR1 and CDR2 are MNHNS and SASEGT. With 6 bases removed from V and 5 bases from J, the gap between germline ends came to 7 bases. The CDR3 totals 11 residues. The CDR3: CASSEMETQYF. The CDR3 bases are TGTGCCAGCAGCGAGATGGAGACCCAGTACTTC.

This chain's CDR3 is CASSYRGPSPYEQYF. The CDR3 DNA reads as TGTGCCAGCAGTTACAGGGGACCAAGCCCGTACGAGCAGTACTTC. The rearrangement uses TRBV6-8 and TRBJ2-5; the D gene could be TRBD1 or TRBD2 (5 bases each). Matching the DNA end better, TRBJ2-7 makes the J call doubtful. This CDR3 region has 15 residues. The germline CDR1 and CDR2 sequences are MNHGY and SAAAGT.

This clonotype was detected only a few times. The rearrangement joins TRBV5-1 to TRBJ2-3; 8 nucleotides line up with TRBD2. CDR1 and CDR2 (germline): SGHRS, YFSETQ. The CDR3 is 16 amino acids. V lost 4 bases to trimming and J lost 0 bases; unmatched junction nucleotides: 7. For the CDR3, the DNA is TGCGCCAGCAGCCCGGTAGCGGGGACTAGCACAGATACGCAGTATTTT. Its protein is CASSPVAGTSTDTQYF.

This clonotype was seen a few times. J is TRBJ2-4 and V is TRBV6-8; the match to TRBD1 covers 7 bases. Matching the DNA end better, TRBJ2-5 makes the J call doubtful. This CDR3 is 15 amino acids long. CDR1 is MNHGY and CDR2 is SAAAGT in the germline V gene. CDR3: CASSYTGQSGETQYF. As DNA, the CDR3 is TGTGCCAGCAGTTACACGGGACAGAGCGGCGAGACCCAGTACTTC.

The rearrangement uses TRBV6-5 and TRBJ2-2; tentatively, D is TRBD1 or TRBD2 (6 bases each). CDR3 size: 15 residues. Germline-derived CDR1 and CDR2 are MNHEY and SVGAGI. Trimming removed 3 bases from V and 4 bases from J, with 12 bases in between. The CDR3 DNA reads TGTGCCAGCAGTTATTCAGGGGAGGCCACCGGGGAGCTGTTTTTT. It is translated as CASSYSGEATGELFF.